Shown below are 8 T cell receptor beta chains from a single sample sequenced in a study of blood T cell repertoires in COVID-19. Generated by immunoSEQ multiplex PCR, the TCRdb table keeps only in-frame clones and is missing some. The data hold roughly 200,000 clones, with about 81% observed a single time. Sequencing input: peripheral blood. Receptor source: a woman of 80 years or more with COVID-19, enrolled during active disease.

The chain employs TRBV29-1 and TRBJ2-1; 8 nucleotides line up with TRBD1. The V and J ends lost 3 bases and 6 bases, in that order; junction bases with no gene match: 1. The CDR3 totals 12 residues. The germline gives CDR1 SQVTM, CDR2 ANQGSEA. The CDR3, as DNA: TGCAGCGTTGATGGACAGGGCAATGAGCAGTTCTTC. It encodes CSVDGQGNEQFF.

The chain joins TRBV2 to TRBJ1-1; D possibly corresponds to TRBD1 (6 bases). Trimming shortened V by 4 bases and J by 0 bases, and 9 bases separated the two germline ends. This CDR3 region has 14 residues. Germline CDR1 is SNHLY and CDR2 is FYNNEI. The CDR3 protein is CASSVGGVNTEAFF. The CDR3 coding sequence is TGTGCCAGCAGTGTAGGGGGAGTGAACACTGAAGCTTTCTTT.

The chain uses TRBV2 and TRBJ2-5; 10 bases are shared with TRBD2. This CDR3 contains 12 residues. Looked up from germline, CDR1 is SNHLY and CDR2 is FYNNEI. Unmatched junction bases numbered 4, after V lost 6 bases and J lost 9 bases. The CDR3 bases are TGTGCCAGCAGGGAGAGCGGGAGGGCCCAGTACTTC. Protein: CASRESGRAQYF.

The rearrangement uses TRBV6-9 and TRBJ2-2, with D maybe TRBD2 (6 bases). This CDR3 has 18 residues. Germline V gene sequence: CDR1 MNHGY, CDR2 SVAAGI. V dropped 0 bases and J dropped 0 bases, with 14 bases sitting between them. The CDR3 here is CASSYSWTTISNTGELFF. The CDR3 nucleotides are TGTGCCAGCAGTTATTCCTGGACTACCATCTCGAACACCGGGGAGCTGTTTTTT.

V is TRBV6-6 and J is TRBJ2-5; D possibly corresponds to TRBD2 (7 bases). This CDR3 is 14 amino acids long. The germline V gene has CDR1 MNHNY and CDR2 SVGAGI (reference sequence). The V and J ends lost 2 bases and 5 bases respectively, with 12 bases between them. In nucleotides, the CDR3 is TGTGCCAGCAGTTACGTGGGAGGGGGGGAGACCCAGTACTTC. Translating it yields CASSYVGGGETQYF.

The CDR3 here is CASSQESGRTSYNEQFF. For the CDR3, the DNA is TGCGCCAGCAGCCAAGAAAGCGGGAGGACCTCCTACAATGAGCAGTTCTTC. V and J are TRBV4-1 and TRBJ2-1; 9 bases map to TRBD2. The V and J ends lost 0 bases and 0 bases, in that order; junction bases with no gene match: 3. This CDR3 spans 17 amino acids. Germline lookup yields CDR1 MGHRA and CDR2 YSYEKL.

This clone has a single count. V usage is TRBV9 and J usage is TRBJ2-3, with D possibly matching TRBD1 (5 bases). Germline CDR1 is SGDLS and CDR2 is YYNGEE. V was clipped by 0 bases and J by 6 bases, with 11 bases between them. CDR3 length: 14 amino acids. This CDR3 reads CASSVGAGRDTQYF. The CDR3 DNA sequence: TGTGCCAGCAGCGTAGGGGCAGGGCGGGATACGCAGTATTTT. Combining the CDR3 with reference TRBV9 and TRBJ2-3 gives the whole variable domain DSGVTQTPKHLITATGQRVTLRCSPRSGDLSVYWYQQSLDQGLQFLIQYYNGEERAKGNILERFSAQQFPDLHSELNLSSLELGDSALYFCASSVGAGRDTQYFGPGTRLTVL.

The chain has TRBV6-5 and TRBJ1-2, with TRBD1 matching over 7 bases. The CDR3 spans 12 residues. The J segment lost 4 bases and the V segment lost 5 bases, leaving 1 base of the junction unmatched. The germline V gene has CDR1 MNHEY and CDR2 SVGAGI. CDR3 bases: TGTGCCAGCAGTCCAGGGGGCTATGGCTACACCTTC. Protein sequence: CASSPGGYGYTF.